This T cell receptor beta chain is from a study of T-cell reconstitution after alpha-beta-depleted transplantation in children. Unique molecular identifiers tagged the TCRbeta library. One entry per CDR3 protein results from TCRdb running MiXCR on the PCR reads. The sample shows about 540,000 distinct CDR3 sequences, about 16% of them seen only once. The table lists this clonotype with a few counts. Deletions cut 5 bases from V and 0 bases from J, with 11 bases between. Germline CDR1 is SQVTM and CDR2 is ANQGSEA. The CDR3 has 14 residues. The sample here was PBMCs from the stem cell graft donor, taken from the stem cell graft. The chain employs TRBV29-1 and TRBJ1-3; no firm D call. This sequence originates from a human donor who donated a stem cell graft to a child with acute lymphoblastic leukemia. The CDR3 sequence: CSVHGGSSGNTIYF. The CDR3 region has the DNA TGCAGCGTTCACGGAGGCTCCTCTGGAAACACCATATATTTT.